Each of the 19 T cell receptor beta chains below was sequenced from the same sample in a study of regulatory T cells in long-lasting Graves disease. The TCR beta library used iRepertoire HTBI primers with Arm-PCR amplification of CDR3. TCRdb re-called the multiplex PCR reads with MiXCR, one entry per CDR3 protein. The profile shows around 400,000 distinct CDR3 sequences, roughly 25% of them singletons. As for time point: persistent/refractory GD, antithyroid drugs over 5 years with positive TRAb. PBMCs provided the RNA from which the TCR library was made. The sample consisted of peripheral blood mononuclear cells (PBMCs), taken when the disease was refractory, from a patient treated with antithyroid drugs. Receptors were obtained from a woman aged 40 to 55 with Graves disease.

There are a few counts of this clonotype. This chain uses TRBV6-1 with TRBJ2-7; possibly TRBD2 for D (5 bases). V dropped 6 bases and J dropped 6 bases, with 21 bases sitting between them. The V gene's germline CDR1 is MNHNS and CDR2 SASEGT. CDR3 length: 15 residues. CDR3 DNA: TGTGCCAGCAGAACCTCGGGGAGAATCCCCTCCGAGCAGTACTTC. As protein: CASRTSGRIPSEQYF.

This clonotype was seen many times. This sequence joins TRBV11-2 and TRBJ1-1, with D possibly being TRBD1 (5 bases). Trimming took 5 bases from V and 1 from J, leaving 14 bases between them. Germline CDR1 SGHAT, CDR2 FQNNGV. The CDR3 sequence is 15 residues long. The CDR3 DNA reads TGTGCCAGCAGCCTTCTGGGACTCCGGAACACTGAAGCTTTCTTT. It translates to CASSLLGLRNTEAFF.

This clonotype has more than one count but fewer than ten. The chain's CDR3 is CSGRQGENTGELFF. The CDR3 DNA reads TGCAGCGGACGACAGGGGGAGAACACCGGGGAGCTGTTTTTT. The chain combines TRBV29-1 with TRBJ2-2; TRBD1 aligns across 9 bases. V dropped 7 bases and J dropped 1; count of bases not matched to a gene: 4. CDR1 and CDR2 from the germline V gene are SQVTM and ANQGSEA. This CDR3 region has 14 residues.

The table lists this clonotype with a few counts. The chain recombines TRBV12-3 or TRBV12-4 with TRBJ2-7, with TRBD2 as a possible D gene (5 bases). Trimming took off 6 bases at V and 0 bases at J, with 9 bases between the two ends. CDR3 size: 13 residues. CDR3 nucleotides: TGTGCCAGCAGGGGGAGAGCCTCCTACGAGCAGTACTTC. Its translation is CASRGRASYEQYF.

Only a few counts were recorded for this clonotype. The rearrangement uses TRBV28 and TRBJ2-3; 8 nucleotides line up with TRBD2. V was clipped by 2 bases and J by 0 bases; unmatched bases: 4. This CDR3 has 16 amino acids. Germline CDR1 MDHEN, CDR2 SYDVKM. Written as DNA, the CDR3 is TGTGCCAGCAGTTTAGATATAGCGGGAAGCACAGATACGCAGTATTTT. This codes for CASSLDIAGSTDTQYF. The full variable domain, its missing parts supplied by reference TRBV28 and TRBJ2-3, is DVKVTQSSRYLVKRTGEKVFLECVQDMDHENMFWYRQDPGLGLRLIYFSYDVKMKEKGDIPEGYSVSREKKERFSLILESASTNQTSMYLCASSLDIAGSTDTQYFGPGTRLTVL.

This clonotype appeared a few times. This chain uses TRBV28 with TRBJ1-1; D is perhaps TRBD1 (5 bases). Germline V gives CDR1 MDHEN, CDR2 SYDVKM. The CDR3 runs 14 residues. Trimming took 8 bases from V and 5 from J, leaving 18 bases between them. The CDR3 protein is CASGPDNLGTEAFF. In DNA form, the CDR3 reads TGTGCCAGCGGGCCGGACAATCTGGGGACTGAAGCTTTCTTT.

The rearrangement uses TRBV11-2 and TRBJ2-7; D unresolved. V lost 0 bases, J lost 6 bases, and 9 bases lay in between. This CDR3 contains 13 residues. Germline V gives CDR1 SGHAT, CDR2 FQNNGV. The CDR3 spells CASSLDSYGEQYF. DNA for the CDR3: TGTGCCAGCAGCTTAGACAGTTATGGCGAGCAGTACTTC. Variable domain in full (rest from reference TRBV11-2 and TRBJ2-7): EAGVAQSPRYKIIEKRQSVAFWCNPISGHATLYWYQQILGQGPKLLIQFQNNGVVDDSQLPKDRFSAERLKGVDSTLKIQPAKLEDSAVYLCASSLDSYGEQYFGPGTRLTVT.

The sample holds many counts of this clonotype. The chain recombines TRBV6-1 with TRBJ1-2; possible D gene TRBD1, 5 bases. Germline CDR1 and CDR2: MNHNS and SASEGT. The CDR3 consists of 14 residues. Trimming removed 1 base from V and 2 bases from J, with 8 bases in between. Here the CDR3 DNA reads TGTGCCAGCAGTGAAGGGAGGGGAAACTATGGCTACACCTTC. Translated: CASSEGRGNYGYTF.

V is TRBV10-3 and J is TRBJ2-7; 14 bases map to TRBD2. V was clipped by 4 bases and J by 6 bases; unmatched bases: 8. This CDR3 contains 16 residues. Germline CDR1 is ENHRY and CDR2 is SYGVKD. The CDR3 is CAISGGPGLAGAEQYF. The CDR3 nucleotides are TGTGCCATCAGTGGGGGACCGGGACTAGCGGGAGCCGAGCAGTACTTC.

This clonotype was observed at least ten times. This chain links TRBV28 with TRBJ1-6; a possible D gene is TRBD1 (6 bases). The CDR3 contains 15 residues. V lost 4 bases, J lost 9 bases, and 16 bases lay in between. The germline V gene encodes CDR1 MDHEN and CDR2 SYDVKM. The CDR3: CASSSLRGDGSPLHF. The CDR3 DNA reads as TGTGCCAGCAGTTCCCTTAGGGGGGATGGTTCACCCCTCCACTTT.

The rearrangement joins TRBV4-1 to TRBJ2-7, with 7 bases matching TRBD1. Looked up from germline, CDR1 is MGHRA and CDR2 is YSYEKL. The CDR3 runs to 19 residues. Germline trimming cut 1 base from V and 0 bases from J; bases unmatched to any gene: 15. CDR3 residues: CASSQVGALRTGSSYEQYF. The CDR3 DNA reads as TGCGCCAGCAGCCAAGTGGGAGCCCTACGGACAGGAAGCTCCTACGAGCAGTACTTC.

Comment on this clonotype: The CDR3 end shows no conserved phenylalanine or tryptophan, and so a read error is likely. This chain joins TRBV7-9 and TRBJ2-7; no clear D gene. Per germline, CDR1 SEHNR and CDR2 FQNEAQ (reference sequence). The CDR3 length is 12 residues. Deletions cut 5 bases from V and 1 base from J, with 6 bases between. CDR3 nucleotides: TGTGCCAGCAGCGGAAAGTCCTACGAGCAGTACTCC. It translates to CASSGKSYEQYS.

This clonotype was observed a few times. The J gene is TRBJ2-5, the V gene TRBV7-9, with 10 bases identical to TRBD1. The germline CDR1 and CDR2 sequences are SEHNR and FQNEAQ (reference sequence). The CDR3 runs 15 residues. V trimming: 5 bases; J trimming: 4 bases; junction bases outside the gene matches: 7. CDR3 nucleotide sequence: TGTGCCAGCAGCCCTGGGACAGGGGAACGAGAGACCCAGTACTTC. Translated: CASSPGTGERETQYF. The complete variable domain, with remaining parts taken from reference TRBV7-9 and TRBJ2-5, reads DTGVSQNPRHKITKRGQNVTFRCDPISEHNRLYWYRQTLGQGPEFLTYFQNEAQLEKSRLLSDRFSAERPKGSFSTLEIQRTEQGDSAMYLCASSPGTGERETQYFGPGTRLLVL.

The rearrangement uses TRBV12-3 or TRBV12-4 and TRBJ1-4; TRBD1 matches at 10 bases. V gave up 6 bases and J gave up 3 bases; unmatched junction bases: 4. CDR3 length equals 15 residues. Here the CDR3 DNA reads TGTGCCAGCAGGGGGACAGGGGCGCCTAATGAAAAACTGTTTTTT. Translated, it gives CASRGTGAPNEKLFF.

CDR3 sequence reads: CASSLVPFLTDTQYF. The DNA for the CDR3 is TGTGCCAGCAGCTTAGTTCCGTTCCTTACAGATACGCAGTATTTT. This chain joins TRBV7-9 and TRBJ2-3, with D unresolved. The CDR3 loop spans 15 amino acids. V lost 1 base and J 3 bases, leaving 11 bases between the germline ends. Germline values: CDR1 SEHNR, CDR2 FQNEAQ (reference sequence).

This chain connects TRBV9 to TRBJ2-7; D possibly corresponds to TRBD2 (5 bases). Germline CDR1 SGDLS, CDR2 YYNGEE. This CDR3 region has 15 residues. V was trimmed by 3 bases and J by 2 bases, leaving 15 bases between them. The CDR3 spells CASSARLGITYEQYF. DNA of the CDR3: TGTGCCAGCAGCGCCCGTCTCGGGATTACCTACGAGCAGTACTTC.

This clonotype was detected many times. The CDR3 nucleotides are TGTGCCAGCAGTGCGGGACTATCCTACGAGCAGTACTTC. Its translation: CASSAGLSYEQYF. J is TRBJ2-7 and V is TRBV7-6, with 7 nucleotides matching TRBD2. Germline assignment: CDR1 SGHVS and CDR2 FNYEAQ. The CDR3 is 13 residues long. V lost 6 bases, J lost 1 base, and 3 bases stayed unmatched.

This clonotype has a count of ten or more. This chain connects TRBV2 to TRBJ2-7, with 8 bases matching TRBD2. Per the germline V gene, CDR1 is SNHLY and CDR2 is FYNNEI. The CDR3 length is 14 residues. V gave up 3 bases and J gave up 0 bases; unmatched junction bases: 1. The chain's CDR3 is CASSDSGISYEQYF. CDR3 coding DNA: TGTGCCAGCAGTGATAGCGGGATCTCCTACGAGCAGTACTTC.

This clonotype has more than one count but fewer than ten. This sequence joins TRBV6-5 and TRBJ2-7, with 9 bases lining up with TRBD2. J lost 1 base, V lost 1 base, and 11 bases had no gene match. The CDR3 is made up of 18 amino acids. Germline V gene lookup returns CDR1 MNHEY and CDR2 SVGAGI. CDR3: CASSYLVLAGKGSYEQYF. CDR3 in DNA: TGTGCCAGCAGTTACTTGGTGCTAGCGGGAAAAGGGTCCTACGAGCAGTACTTC.